Listed here are 27 T cell receptor beta chains from one sample, sequenced in a study of cytomegalovirus exposure and HLA in healthy donors (TCRdb year 2017). The receptor library was made with the immunoSEQ multiplex PCR assay. For the multiplex PCR, a mixture combining 60 forward primers for TCR Vbeta segments and 13 reverse primers for TCR Jbeta segments was used. In TCRdb, the immuneACCESS table is reduced to in-frame sequences with V and J assigned. These tables do not hold every clone; where another copy was compared, an unresolved V gene accounts for under half, and the others remain unexplained. The sample table holds about 120,000 clones, of which approximately 80% were seen once. The ten largest clonotypes hold 4.5% to 5% of the sample. Material: PBMCs. These TCRs come from a man over 45 in good health and CMV-seropositive.

The chain is built from TRBV30 and TRBJ2-2, with 15 bases lining up with TRBD2. Germline lookup yields CDR1 GTSNPN and CDR2 SVGIG (reference sequence). With 8 bases clipped from V and 6 bases from J, the junction kept 1 base outside the gene matches. This CDR3 comprises 13 residues. CDR3 loop: CAGLAGGAGELFF. DNA of the CDR3: TGTGCCGGACTAGCGGGAGGGGCCGGGGAGCTGTTTTTT.

V and J are TRBV29-1 and TRBJ2-7; TRBD1 might be the D (6 bases). This CDR3 contains 16 residues. Germline assignment: CDR1 SQVTM and CDR2 ANQGSEA. The germline V and J ends were trimmed by 5 bases and 4 bases, with 24 bases remaining between them. The CDR3 region is CSVFIGGTTGIYEQYF. CDR3 nucleotides: TGCAGCGTTTTTATTGGTGGAACGACAGGAATATACGAGCAGTACTTC.

This chain joins TRBV28 and TRBJ2-1, with 10 bases matching TRBD2. Germline CDR1 is MDHEN and CDR2 is SYDVKM. This CDR3 contains 14 residues. J gave up 7 bases and V 5 bases, and 5 bases lay outside the gene matches. The CDR3 coding sequence is TGTGCCAGCAGTATAACTAGCGGGGTTAATGAGCAGTTCTTC. Its translation is CASSITSGVNEQFF.

The V and J genes are TRBV5-1 and TRBJ2-2, with 14 nucleotides matching TRBD2. V trimming: 4 bases; J trimming: 5 bases; junction bases outside the gene matches: 16. Germline V gene lookup returns CDR1 SGHRS and CDR2 YFSETQ. The CDR3 sequence is 20 residues long. Written as DNA, the CDR3 is TGCGCCAGCAGCCTCCGGACTAGCGGGGGGAACCGAATTAGAACCGGGGAGCTGTTTTTT. This translates into CASSLRTSGGNRIRTGELFF.

As for this clone: Without the conserved terminal phenylalanine or tryptophan, this CDR3 likely stems from a read error. The genes are TRBV5-4 and TRBJ1-2; 7 positions match TRBD1. This CDR3 region has 15 residues. Germline values: CDR1 SGHNT, CDR2 YYREEE (reference sequence). J lost 4 bases, V lost 0 bases, and 6 bases had no gene match. CDR3 residues: CASSLAGRGTYGYTV. The CDR3 DNA is TGTGCCAGCAGCTTGGCTGGCAGGGGGACCTATGGCTACACCGTC.

The V and J genes are TRBV5-6 and TRBJ1-3; TRBD1 matches at 8 bases. The CDR3 is 15 amino acids. The V and J ends lost 2 bases and 4 bases, in that order; junction bases with no gene match: 5. Germline loops: CDR1 SGHDT, CDR2 YYEEEE. This chain's CDR3 is CASSLGGTGGNTIYF. The CDR3 DNA reads as TGTGCCAGCAGCTTAGGCGGGACAGGAGGAAACACCATATATTTT.

V gene TRBV28 combines with J gene TRBJ2-5; the D gene is possibly TRBD2 (5 bases). Germline values: CDR1 MDHEN, CDR2 SYDVKM. The CDR3 sequence is 13 residues long. Trimming pared 6 bases from V and 5 bases from J, leaving 13 bases between. The CDR3 DNA reads as TGTGCCAGCAGACTCCCGGGAAGGGAGACCCAGTACTTC. The encoded protein is CASRLPGRETQYF.

This chain uses TRBV2 with TRBJ1-1, with TRBD1 as a possible D gene (5 bases). Trimming took off 1 base at V and 0 bases at J, with 6 bases between the two ends. The length of the CDR3 is 14 residues. Germline lookup yields CDR1 SNHLY and CDR2 FYNNEI. The CDR3 nucleotides are TGTGCCAGCAGTGAAGACAGGTTGAACACTGAAGCTTTCTTT. Translating it yields CASSEDRLNTEAFF.

This chain uses TRBV6-1 with TRBJ2-5; TRBD2 aligns across 9 bases. V gave up 4 bases and J gave up 1 base; unmatched junction bases: 7. This CDR3 is built from 16 residues. CDR1 is MNHNS, CDR2 SASEGT, per germline. CDR3 sequence reads: CASSGNSGGPQETQYF. CDR3 in DNA: TGTGCCAGCAGTGGGAATAGCGGGGGACCCCAAGAGACCCAGTACTTC.

This clone was detected only a few times. This sequence joins TRBV30 and TRBJ2-5, with 11 bases lining up with TRBD2. V shed 3 bases, J shed 5 bases, and the junction held 8 bases outside the gene matches. CDR3 length: 15 residues. In germline, CDR1 is GTSNPN, CDR2 SVGIG (reference sequence). The CDR3 spells CAWSVGLAGTETQYF. CDR3 DNA sequence: TGTGCCTGGAGCGTCGGACTAGCGGGTACGGAGACCCAGTACTTC.

This clone was picked up one time. V and J are TRBV5-1 and TRBJ1-5; D might be TRBD1 (5 bases). The germline V gene encodes CDR1 SGHRS and CDR2 YFSETQ. Between the trimmed V and J ends, which lost 0 bases and 8 bases, there was a span of 15 bases. The CDR3 is 15 residues long. For the CDR3, the DNA is TGCGCCAGCAGCTTGGCCGGGTACGTAGGGGAGCCCCAGCATTTT. The encoded protein is CASSLAGYVGEPQHF. The full variable domain, with the rest looked up from reference TRBV5-1 and TRBJ1-5, is KAGVTQTPRYLIKTRGQQVTLSCSPISGHRSVSWYQQTPGQGLQFLFEYFSETQRNKGNFPGRFSGRQFSNSRSEMNVSTLELGDSALYLCASSLAGYVGEPQHFGDGTRLSIL.

The genes are TRBV29-1 and TRBJ2-3; TRBD2 aligns across 13 bases. V lost 4 bases to trimming and J lost 13 bases; unmatched junction nucleotides: 17. The CDR3 is 16 amino acids. Germline assignment: CDR1 SQVTM and CDR2 ANQGSEA. The CDR3 DNA sequence: TGCAGCGTTGCCCCATTTAGGGCAACTAGCGGGAGGGCCGAGTATTTT. Its protein product is CSVAPFRATSGRAEYF.

This clone was detected only a few times. The chain recombines TRBV5-1 with TRBJ1-1; D ambiguous. The CDR3 is made up of 14 amino acids. Trimming removed 0 bases from V and 10 bases from J, with 16 bases in between. In germline, CDR1 is SGHRS, CDR2 YFSETQ. The CDR3 region has the DNA TGCGCCAGCAGCTTGGCCGCCGTCGAGGGTAGAGCTTTCTTT. It codes for CASSLAAVEGRAFF.

This sequence joins TRBV19 and TRBJ2-7, with TRBD2 as a possible D gene (5 bases). Germline V CDR1 and CDR2: LNHDA, SQIVND (reference sequence). The CDR3 loop spans 15 amino acids. Deletions cut 6 bases from V and 0 bases from J, with 15 bases between. As DNA, the CDR3 is TGTGCCAGTAGCACCGACTACAGTAGCTCCTACGAGCAGTACTTC. Amino acids: CASSTDYSSSYEQYF.

The chain employs TRBV10-3 and TRBJ1-1, with D possibly TRBD1 on 5 matching bases. Germline assignment: CDR1 ENHRY and CDR2 SYGVKD. V was pared by 2 bases and J by 2 bases, with 15 bases between. The CDR3 covers 16 residues. CDR3 sequence reads: CAISEVSVTANTEAFF. Here the CDR3 DNA reads TGTGCCATCAGTGAGGTTTCGGTGACAGCCAACACTGAAGCTTTCTTT.

The chain recombines TRBV30 with TRBJ2-1; no clear D. Per the germline V gene, CDR1 is GTSNPN and CDR2 is SVGIG (reference sequence). This CDR3 region has 12 residues. V dropped 4 bases and J dropped 9 bases, with 13 bases sitting between them. CDR3 nucleotide sequence: TGTGCCTGGACCCTAGGTAGTATTGAGCAGTTCTTC. As protein: CAWTLGSIEQFF.

The chain uses TRBV28 and TRBJ1-1; D perhaps matches TRBD1 (6 bases). Trimming shortened V by 2 bases and J by 0 bases, and 10 bases separated the two germline ends. Per the germline V gene, CDR1 is MDHEN and CDR2 is SYDVKM. CDR3 length equals 15 residues. For the CDR3, the DNA is TGTGCCAGCAGTTTAAGCAGGGGATTGAACACTGAAGCTTTCTTT. Its translation is CASSLSRGLNTEAFF. The full variable domain, rest sourced from reference TRBV28 and TRBJ1-1, is DVKVTQSSRYLVKRTGEKVFLECVQDMDHENMFWYRQDPGLGLRLIYFSYDVKMKEKGDIPEGYSVSREKKERFSLILESASTNQTSMYLCASSLSRGLNTEAFFGQGTRLTVV.

This clone was counted only a few times. The chain joins TRBV7-3 to TRBJ2-4; 7 nucleotides line up with TRBD1. V lost 4 bases and J lost 11; bases outside the gene matches: 8. The CDR3 extends over 13 amino acids. CDR1 SGHTA and CDR2 FQGTGA come from the germline V gene. CDR3 sequence: CASSSTGSNVQYF. As DNA, the CDR3 is TGTGCCAGCAGCTCGACAGGGTCGAATGTTCAGTACTTC.

This clone was picked up a small number of times. The rearrangement joins TRBV29-1 to TRBJ1-2; TRBD1 agrees at 11 bases. The V and J ends lost 7 bases and 6 bases, in that order; junction bases with no gene match: 7. This CDR3 has 13 amino acids. Germline CDR1 SQVTM, CDR2 ANQGSEA. Here the CDR3 reads CSGGTGGDNGYTF. CDR3 nucleotides: TGCAGCGGCGGGACAGGGGGAGATAATGGCTACACCTTC.

This chain links TRBV6-1 with TRBJ1-4; TRBD1 agrees at 7 bases. Germline values: CDR1 MNHNS, CDR2 SASEGT. The junction had 8 bases not matched to a gene; V was cut back by 0 bases and J by 7 bases. This CDR3 has 16 amino acids. CDR3 nucleotide sequence: TGTGCCAGCAGTGAAGCGGCCGGGACAGACCGTGAAAAACTGTTTTTT. It yields the protein CASSEAAGTDREKLFF.

This clone has more than one count but fewer than ten. V and J are TRBV29-1 and TRBJ2-1; TRBD1 agrees at 9 bases. This CDR3 has 16 residues. The germline CDR1 and CDR2 sequences are SQVTM and ANQGSEA. J lost 10 bases, V lost 1 base, and 14 bases had no gene match. CDR3 DNA sequence: TGCAGCGTTGAAGCGGTTGGGACAGGGAGGGCGAGGGAGCAGTTCTTC. Amino acid sequence: CSVEAVGTGRAREQFF.

This chain joins TRBV28 and TRBJ1-2; D perhaps matches TRBD1 (5 bases). Germline values: CDR1 MDHEN, CDR2 SYDVKM. The CDR3 loop spans 14 amino acids. V lost 2 bases and J 3 bases, leaving 10 bases between the germline ends. The CDR3 protein is CASSLRPQDYGYTF. The CDR3 DNA is TGTGCCAGCAGTTTACGGCCACAGGACTATGGCTACACCTTC.

The genes are TRBV20-1 and TRBJ2-5; maybe TRBD2 (5 bases). Germline-derived CDR1 and CDR2 are DFQATT and SNEGSKA (reference sequence). The length of the CDR3 is 10 residues. The CDR3 is CSEGQETQYF. DNA for the CDR3: TGCAGCGAGGGTCAAGAGACCCAGTACTTC.

The chain recombines TRBV29-1 with TRBJ2-1; TRBD1 is a possible D gene (5 bases). Trimming removed 3 bases at V and 5 bases at J, with 20 bases between. The V gene's germline CDR1 is SQVTM and CDR2 ANQGSEA. The CDR3 covers 16 residues. In DNA, the CDR3 is TGCAGCGTTGAGGGCCTCTTGGGGCTGGCGGACAATGAGCAGTTCTTC. Its protein is CSVEGLLGLADNEQFF.

The V and J genes are TRBV28 and TRBJ1-1; D is unresolved. V lost 7 bases and J lost 2, with 14 bases in between. Germline V gene data show CDR1 as MDHEN and CDR2 as SYDVKM. The CDR3 is made up of 14 amino acids. The CDR3 sequence: CASISAGSNTEAFF. The DNA for the CDR3 is TGTGCCAGCATTTCGGCGGGGAGTAACACTGAAGCTTTCTTT.

This clone has a handful of counts. The rearrangement joins TRBV2 to TRBJ1-1, with D maybe TRBD1 (6 bases). This CDR3 has 14 amino acids. V was pared by 5 bases and J by 4 bases, with 14 bases between. CDR1 and CDR2 from the germline V gene are SNHLY and FYNNEI. The CDR3 loop is CASSLQGSSTEAFF. The DNA of the CDR3 is TGTGCCAGCAGTTTACAGGGTAGTAGCACTGAAGCTTTCTTT.

The gene calls are TRBV5-6 and TRBJ2-7; D possibly corresponds to TRBD1 (5 bases). Trimming pared 1 base from V and 1 base from J, leaving 6 bases between. The CDR3 is 13 amino acids. Germline V CDR1 and CDR2: SGHDT, YYEEEE. The CDR3 sequence: CASSLRGSYEQYF. CDR3 DNA sequence: TGTGCCAGCAGCTTGAGGGGATCCTACGAGCAGTACTTC.